The T cell receptor (beta chain) under discussion was sequenced for a study of T cell changes during pregnancy in multiple sclerosis (dated by TCRdb to the late 2010s). Background on the whole study: In women with multiple sclerosis, the researchers looked at how the T cell repertoire shifted as pregnancy progressed.

Of note for this clone: Its antigen is unknown. No per-base quality is available; no much larger clone lies one base away.

Receptors were amplified or captured by the immunoSEQ multiplex PCR assay. In its TCRdb copy, this immuneACCESS table keeps in-frame sequences only and misses some clones. Where compared with another copy, unresolved V genes explain less than half of these, and the others have no known cause. The sample data list about 69,000 clones, and about 92% of these were observed just once. The ten largest make up just under 2% of the sample. The origin of this receptor is a female donor in good health, enrolled as a control in a pregnancy study. Here the sequenced sample was peripheral blood, taken in the third trimester of pregnancy.

The bases are TGTGCCAGTAGTACACGGGCAGATACGCAGTATTTT. Translation gives CASSTRADTQYF. The chain employs TRBV11-1 and TRBJ2-3; no confident D gene assignment can be made. The V end loses 9 bases and the J end loses 4 bases, and a stretch of 11 bases separates them. Including the terminal cysteine and phenylalanine, the CDR3 comprises 12 residues. The read is trimmed to its CDR3 DNA, 36 bases read in frame from base 1. CDR1 SGHAT and CDR2 FQDESV are derived from the germline V gene (reference sequence).